The 3 T cell receptor beta chains below were found in one sample sequenced in a study of persistence of HIV-infected CD4 T cells. This was the immunoSEQ version 4 assay in survey mode. Method: immunoSEQ multiplex PCR; TCRdb's copy keeps in-frame clones and lacks some. The sample has roughly 32,000 clones; 82% are singletons. No antigen has been identified for these receptors. Lysates of CMV-infected fibroblasts at approximately 10 ug/mL stimulated these cells. CD40L/CD69 double-negative CD45RO-high memory CD4+ T cells were collected. The starting material was CD4+ T cells sorted from PBMCs after approximately 19-hour stimulation, obtained from a patient who received antiretroviral therapy. The receptors derive from an adult man with HIV who was CMV-seropositive.

J is TRBJ2-2 and V is TRBV27; D perhaps matches TRBD2 (6 bases). Trimming shortened V by 6 bases and J by 5 bases, and 19 bases separated the two germline ends. CDR1 is MNHEY, CDR2 SMNVEV, per germline (reference sequence). The length of the CDR3 is 16 residues. CDR3 protein: CASSALTGLQTGELFF. The DNA for the CDR3 is TGTGCCAGCAGCGCCCTTACGGGACTCCAAACCGGGGAGCTGTTTTTT.

Points on this clone: The same CDR3 is also encoded by other DNA sequences in this sample. The chain carries TRBV18 and TRBJ1-1, with D possibly being TRBD1 (6 bases). The CDR3 consists of 13 residues. V was pared by 6 bases and J by 1 base, with 9 bases between. Germline V gene lookup returns CDR1 KGHSH and CDR2 LQKENI. The CDR3 DNA is TGTGCCAGCTCTGAAGGGGGGAACACTGAAGCTTTCTTT. This translates into CASSEGGNTEAFF.

The rearrangement joins TRBV10-3 to TRBJ1-2, with 12 bases matching TRBD1. Trimming at V came to 6 bases and at J to 4 bases, leaving 9 bases not matched to a gene. CDR3 length equals 16 residues. Germline CDR1 reads ENHRY; CDR2 reads SYGVKD. CDR3 region: CAIRKPGQGAAYGYTF. CDR3 DNA: TGTGCCATCAGAAAACCGGGACAGGGGGCCGCCTATGGCTACACCTTC.